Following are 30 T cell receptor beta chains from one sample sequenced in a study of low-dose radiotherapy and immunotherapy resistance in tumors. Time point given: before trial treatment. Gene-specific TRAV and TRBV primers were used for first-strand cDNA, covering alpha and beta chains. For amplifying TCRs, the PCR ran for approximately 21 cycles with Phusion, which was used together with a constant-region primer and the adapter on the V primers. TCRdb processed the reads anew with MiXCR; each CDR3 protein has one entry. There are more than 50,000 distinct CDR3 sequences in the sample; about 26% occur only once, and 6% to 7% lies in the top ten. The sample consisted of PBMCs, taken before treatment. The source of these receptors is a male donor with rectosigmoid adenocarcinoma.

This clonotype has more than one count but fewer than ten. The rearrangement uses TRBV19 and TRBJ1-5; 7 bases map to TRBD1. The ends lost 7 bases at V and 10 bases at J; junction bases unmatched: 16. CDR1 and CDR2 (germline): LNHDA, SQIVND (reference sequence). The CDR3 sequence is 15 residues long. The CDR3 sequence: CASNNFFGTAVPQHF. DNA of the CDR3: TGTGCCAGTAATAATTTCTTCGGGACAGCAGTTCCCCAGCATTTT.

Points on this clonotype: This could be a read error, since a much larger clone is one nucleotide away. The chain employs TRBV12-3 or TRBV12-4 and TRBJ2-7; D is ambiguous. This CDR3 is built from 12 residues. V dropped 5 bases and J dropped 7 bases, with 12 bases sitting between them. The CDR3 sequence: CASSQSTNEQYF. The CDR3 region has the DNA TGTGCCAGCAGTCAATCAACAAATGAGCAGTACTTC.

The CDR3 here is CASSRDRRGGELFF. The CDR3 nucleotides read TGTGCCAGTAGTCGCGACAGGAGGGGCGGGGAGCTGTTTTTT. V is TRBV19 and J is TRBJ2-2; D assignment may be TRBD1 or TRBD2 (6 bases each). Trimming left V 5 bases short and J 7 bases short, with 14 bases between. Germline V gene sequence: CDR1 LNHDA, CDR2 SQIVND (reference sequence). CDR3 size: 14 residues.

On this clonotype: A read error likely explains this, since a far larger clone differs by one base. The CDR3 protein is CASSLVGGSGYNEQFF. The CDR3 region has the DNA TGCGCCAGCAGCTTGGTTGGGGGATCTGGCTACAATGAGCAGTTCTTC. The chain links TRBV5-1 to TRBJ2-5; D is tentatively TRBD1 or TRBD2 (5 bases each). TRBJ2-1 matches the DNA end more closely, so the J call is doubtful. Germline V CDR1 and CDR2: SGHRS, YFSETQ. The CDR3 extends over 16 amino acids.

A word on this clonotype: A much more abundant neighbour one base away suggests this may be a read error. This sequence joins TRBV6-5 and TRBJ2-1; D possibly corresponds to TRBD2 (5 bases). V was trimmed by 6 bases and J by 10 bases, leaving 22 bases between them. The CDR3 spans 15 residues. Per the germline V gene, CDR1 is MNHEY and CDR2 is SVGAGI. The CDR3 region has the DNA TGTGCCAGCAGCCCAACTGGAACGAGCAGCGGCGAGCAGTTCTTC. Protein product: CASSPTGTSSGEQFF.

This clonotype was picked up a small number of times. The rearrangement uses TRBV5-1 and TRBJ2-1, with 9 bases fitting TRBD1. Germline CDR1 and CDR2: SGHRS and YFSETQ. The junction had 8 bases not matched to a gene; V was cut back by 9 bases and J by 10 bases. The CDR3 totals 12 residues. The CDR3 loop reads CANQQGAGEQFF. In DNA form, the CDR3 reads TGCGCCAACCAACAGGGGGCGGGGGAGCAGTTCTTC.

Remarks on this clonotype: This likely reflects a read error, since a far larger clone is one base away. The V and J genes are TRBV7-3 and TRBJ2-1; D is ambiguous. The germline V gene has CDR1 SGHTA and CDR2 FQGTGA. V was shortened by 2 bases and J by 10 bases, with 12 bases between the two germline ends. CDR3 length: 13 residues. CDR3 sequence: CASSLGDPYEQFF. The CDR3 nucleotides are TGTGCCAGCAGCTTAGGAGACCCCTACGAGCAGTTCTTC.

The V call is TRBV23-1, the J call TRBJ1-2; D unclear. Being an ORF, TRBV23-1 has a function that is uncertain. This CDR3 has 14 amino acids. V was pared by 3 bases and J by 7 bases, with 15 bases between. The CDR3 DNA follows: TGCGCCAGCAGTCACATGGAGCAAACGGGTGGCTACACCTTC. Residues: CASSHMEQTGGYTF.

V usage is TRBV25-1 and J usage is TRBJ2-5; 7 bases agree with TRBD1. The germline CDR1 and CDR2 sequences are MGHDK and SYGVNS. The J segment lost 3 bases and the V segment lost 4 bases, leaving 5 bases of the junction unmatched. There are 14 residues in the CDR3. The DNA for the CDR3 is TGTGCCAGCAGTGCCGGGACAGCCAAAGAGACCCAGTACTTC. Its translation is CASSAGTAKETQYF.

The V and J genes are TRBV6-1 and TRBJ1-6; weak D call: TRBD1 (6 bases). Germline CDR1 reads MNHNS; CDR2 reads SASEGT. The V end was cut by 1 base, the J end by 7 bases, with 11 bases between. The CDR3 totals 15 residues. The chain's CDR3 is CASSEGGAINSPLHF. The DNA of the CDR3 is TGTGCCAGCAGTGAAGGGGGGGCAATCAATTCACCCCTCCACTTT.

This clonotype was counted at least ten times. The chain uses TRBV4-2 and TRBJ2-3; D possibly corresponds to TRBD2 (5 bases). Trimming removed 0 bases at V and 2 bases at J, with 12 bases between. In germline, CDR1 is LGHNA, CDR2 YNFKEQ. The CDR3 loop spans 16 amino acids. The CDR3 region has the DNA TGTGCCAGCAGCCAAGACTTGAGGGCGACCACAGATACGCAGTATTTT. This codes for CASSQDLRATTDTQYF.

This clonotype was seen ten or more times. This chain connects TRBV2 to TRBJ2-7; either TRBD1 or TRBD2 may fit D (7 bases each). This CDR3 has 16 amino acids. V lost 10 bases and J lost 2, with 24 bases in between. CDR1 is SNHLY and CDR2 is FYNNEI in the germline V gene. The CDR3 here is CATIRGAGAIPYEQYF. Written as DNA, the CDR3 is TGTGCCACTATCAGGGGGGCGGGAGCTATCCCCTACGAGCAGTACTTC.

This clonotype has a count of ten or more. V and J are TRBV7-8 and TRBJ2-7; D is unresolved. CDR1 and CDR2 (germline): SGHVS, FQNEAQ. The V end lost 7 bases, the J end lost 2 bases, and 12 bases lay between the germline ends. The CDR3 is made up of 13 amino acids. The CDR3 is CASKRPETYEQYF. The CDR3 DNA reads TGTGCCAGCAAACGGCCTGAAACCTACGAGCAGTACTTC.

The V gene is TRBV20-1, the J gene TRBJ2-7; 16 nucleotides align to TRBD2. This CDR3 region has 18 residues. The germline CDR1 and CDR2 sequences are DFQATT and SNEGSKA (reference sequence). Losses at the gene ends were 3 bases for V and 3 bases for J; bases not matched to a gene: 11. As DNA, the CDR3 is TGCAGTGCTAGGTCCCTGGGGACTAGCGGGAGGGTCCTCTACGAGCAGTACTTC. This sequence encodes CSARSLGTSGRVLYEQYF.

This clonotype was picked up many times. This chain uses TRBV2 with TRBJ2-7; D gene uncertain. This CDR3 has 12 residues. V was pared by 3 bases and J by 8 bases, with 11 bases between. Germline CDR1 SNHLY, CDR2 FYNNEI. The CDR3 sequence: CASSESAGQQYF. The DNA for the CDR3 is TGTGCCAGCAGTGAGTCGGCAGGACAGCAGTACTTC.

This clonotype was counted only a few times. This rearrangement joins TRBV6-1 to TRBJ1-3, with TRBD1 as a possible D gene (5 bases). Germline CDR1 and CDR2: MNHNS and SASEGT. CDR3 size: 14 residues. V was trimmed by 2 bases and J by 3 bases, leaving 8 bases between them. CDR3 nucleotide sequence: TGTGCCAGCAGTGAACAGGGCGGTGGAAACACCATATATTTT. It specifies CASSEQGGGNTIYF.

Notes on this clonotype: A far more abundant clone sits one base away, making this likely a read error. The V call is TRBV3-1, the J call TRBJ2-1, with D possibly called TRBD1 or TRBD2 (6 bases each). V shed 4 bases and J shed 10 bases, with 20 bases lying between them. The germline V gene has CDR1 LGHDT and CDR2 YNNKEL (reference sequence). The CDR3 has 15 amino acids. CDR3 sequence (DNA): TGTGCCAGCAGCCCAGGGGTGGGGGGCGGCTACGAGCAGTTCTTC. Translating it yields CASSPGVGGGYEQFF.

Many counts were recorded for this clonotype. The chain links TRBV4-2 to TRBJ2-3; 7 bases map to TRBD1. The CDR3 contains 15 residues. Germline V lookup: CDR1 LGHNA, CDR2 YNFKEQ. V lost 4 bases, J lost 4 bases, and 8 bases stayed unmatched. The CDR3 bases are TGTGCCAGCAGCCCTACAGGGGAAACCCCAGATACGCAGTATTTT. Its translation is CASSPTGETPDTQYF.

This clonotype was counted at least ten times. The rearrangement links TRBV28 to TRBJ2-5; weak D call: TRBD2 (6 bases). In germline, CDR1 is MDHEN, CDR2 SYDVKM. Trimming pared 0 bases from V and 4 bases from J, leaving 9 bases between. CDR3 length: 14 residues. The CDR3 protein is CASSLWRAGETQYF. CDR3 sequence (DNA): TGTGCCAGCAGTTTATGGCGAGCGGGAGAGACCCAGTACTTC.

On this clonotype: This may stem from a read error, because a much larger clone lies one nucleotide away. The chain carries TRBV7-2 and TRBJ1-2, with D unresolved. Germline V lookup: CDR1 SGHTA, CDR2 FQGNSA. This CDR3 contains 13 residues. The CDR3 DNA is TGTGCCAGCAGCTTCCGGACTGAGTATGGCGACACCTTC. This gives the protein CASSFRTEYGDTF. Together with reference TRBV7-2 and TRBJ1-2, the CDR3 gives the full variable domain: GAGVSQSPSNKVTEKGKDVELRCDPISGHTALYWYRQSLGQGLEFLIYFQGNSAPDKSGLPSDRFSAERTGGSVSTLTIQRTQQEDSAVYLCASSFRTEYGDTFGSGTRLTVV.

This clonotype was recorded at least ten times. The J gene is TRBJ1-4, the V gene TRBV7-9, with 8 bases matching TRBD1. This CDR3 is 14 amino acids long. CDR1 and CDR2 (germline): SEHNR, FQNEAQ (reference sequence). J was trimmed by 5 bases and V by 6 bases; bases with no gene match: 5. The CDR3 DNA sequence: TGTGCCAGCAGTTCTGACAGGGGAAATGAAAAACTGTTTTTT. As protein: CASSSDRGNEKLFF.

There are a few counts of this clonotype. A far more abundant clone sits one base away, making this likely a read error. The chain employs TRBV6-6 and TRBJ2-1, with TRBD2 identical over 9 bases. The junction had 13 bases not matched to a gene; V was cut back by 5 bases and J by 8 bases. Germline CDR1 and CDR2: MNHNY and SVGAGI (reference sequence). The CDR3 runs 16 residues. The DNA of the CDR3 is TGTGCCAGCAGTGAACTAGCTAGCGGGAAAAGGTATGAGCAGTTCTTC. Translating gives CASSELASGKRYEQFF.

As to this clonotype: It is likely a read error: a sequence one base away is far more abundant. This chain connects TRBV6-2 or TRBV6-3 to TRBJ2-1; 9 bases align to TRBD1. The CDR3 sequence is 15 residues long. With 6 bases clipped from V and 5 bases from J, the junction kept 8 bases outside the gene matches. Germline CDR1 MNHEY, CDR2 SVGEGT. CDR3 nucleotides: TGTGCCAGCAGCACCGGGACAGGGACGAACAATGAGCAGTTCTTC. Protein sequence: CASSTGTGTNNEQFF.

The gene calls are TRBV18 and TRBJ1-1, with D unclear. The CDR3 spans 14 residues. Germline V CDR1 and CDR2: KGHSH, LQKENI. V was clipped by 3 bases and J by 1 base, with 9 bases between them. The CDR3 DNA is TGTGCCAGCTCACCGGCCAATAGGAACACTGAAGCTTTCTTT. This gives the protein CASSPANRNTEAFF. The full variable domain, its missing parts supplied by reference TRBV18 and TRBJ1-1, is NAGVMQNPRHLVRRRGQEARLRCSPMKGHSHVYWYRQLPEEGLKFMVYLQKENIIDESGMPKERFSAEFPKEGPSILRIQQVVRGDSAAYFCASSPANRNTEAFFGQGTRLTVV.

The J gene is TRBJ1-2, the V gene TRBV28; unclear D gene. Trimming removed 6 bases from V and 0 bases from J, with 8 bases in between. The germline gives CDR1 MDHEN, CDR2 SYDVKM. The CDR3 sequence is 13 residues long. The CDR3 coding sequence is TGTGCCAGCAGGATACCCGCTAACTATGGCTACACCTTC. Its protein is CASRIPANYGYTF.

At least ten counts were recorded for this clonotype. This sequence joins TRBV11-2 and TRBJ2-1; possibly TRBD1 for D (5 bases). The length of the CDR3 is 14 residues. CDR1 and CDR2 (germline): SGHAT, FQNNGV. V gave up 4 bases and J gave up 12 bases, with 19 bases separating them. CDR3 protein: CASSSFRSGAVQFF. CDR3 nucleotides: TGTGCCAGCAGCTCCTTCCGTAGTGGGGCGGTGCAGTTCTTC.

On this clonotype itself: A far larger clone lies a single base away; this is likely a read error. CDR3 nucleotides: TGTGCCAGCAGTGACACAGATAATTCACTCCTCCACTTT. It codes for CASSDTDNSLLHF. The chain uses TRBV10-2 and TRBJ1-6; D is undetermined. The CDR3 runs 13 residues. CDR1 and CDR2 from the germline V gene are WSHSY and SAAADI.

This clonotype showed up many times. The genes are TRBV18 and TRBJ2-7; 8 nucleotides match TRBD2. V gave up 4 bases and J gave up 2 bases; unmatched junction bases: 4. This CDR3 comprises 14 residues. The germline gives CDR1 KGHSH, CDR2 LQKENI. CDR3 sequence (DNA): TGTGCCAGCTCACTTTCGGGGGGGACCTACGAGCAGTACTTC. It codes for CASSLSGGTYEQYF. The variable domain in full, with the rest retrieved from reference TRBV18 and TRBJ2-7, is NAGVMQNPRHLVRRRGQEARLRCSPMKGHSHVYWYRQLPEEGLKFMVYLQKENIIDESGMPKERFSAEFPKEGPSILRIQQVVRGDSAAYFCASSLSGGTYEQYFGPGTRLTVT.

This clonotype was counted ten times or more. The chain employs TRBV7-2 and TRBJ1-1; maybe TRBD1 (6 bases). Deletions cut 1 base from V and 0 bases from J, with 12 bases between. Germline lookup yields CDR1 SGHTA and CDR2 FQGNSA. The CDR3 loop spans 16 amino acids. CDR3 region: CASSLEGGRMNTEAFF. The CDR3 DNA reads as TGTGCCAGCAGCTTAGAGGGGGGGCGGATGAACACTGAAGCTTTCTTT.

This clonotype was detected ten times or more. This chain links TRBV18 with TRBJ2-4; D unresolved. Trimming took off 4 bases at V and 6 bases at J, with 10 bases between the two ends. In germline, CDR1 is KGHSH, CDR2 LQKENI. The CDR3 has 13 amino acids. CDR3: CASSRRNRNIQYF. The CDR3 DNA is TGTGCCAGCTCACGACGAAATAGAAACATTCAGTACTTC.